These 31 T cell receptor beta chains originate from one sample sequenced in a study of T cell responses to AZD1222 COVID-19 vaccine. Produced via immunoSEQ multiplex PCR; TCRdb's table is partial and in-frame only. The data contain about 100,000 clones, just over 85% of them seen just once; the ten biggest clones take up about 1.4%. Source: peripheral blood, taken on day 0 of AZD1222 vaccination. These receptors originate from an adult in good health.

The chain uses TRBV28 and TRBJ2-6, with D unresolved. The CDR3 consists of 16 residues. Germline V gene sequence: CDR1 MDHEN, CDR2 SYDVKM. The ends were cut back, 4 bases at V and 0 bases at J, with 10 bases in the middle. The CDR3 nucleotides are TGTGCCAGCAGTTCCGTCACCAACTCTGGGGCCAACGTCCTGACTTTC. Its protein is CASSSVTNSGANVLTF.

This clone was recorded a few times. The chain is built from TRBV5-1 and TRBJ1-1, with D unresolved. Trimming removed 0 bases at V and 3 bases at J, with 6 bases between. Germline V lookup: CDR1 SGHRS, CDR2 YFSETQ. The CDR3 loop spans 13 amino acids. The CDR3 loop reads CASSLAEDTEAFF. The CDR3 DNA follows: TGCGCCAGCAGCTTGGCCGAGGACACTGAAGCTTTCTTT.

This chain connects TRBV4-3 to TRBJ2-1; 11 bases line up with TRBD2. This CDR3 has 15 amino acids. In germline, CDR1 is LGHNA, CDR2 YSLEER. The J segment lost 4 bases and the V segment lost 4 bases, leaving 3 bases of the junction unmatched. The chain's CDR3 is CASSPGLAGYNEQFF. Written as DNA, the CDR3 is TGCGCCAGCAGCCCCGGACTAGCGGGTTACAATGAGCAGTTCTTC.

This clone has only one observation. The rearrangement uses TRBV27 and TRBJ1-2, with 7 bases matching TRBD1. The CDR3 runs 13 residues. The germline V gene encodes CDR1 MNHEY and CDR2 SMNVEV (reference sequence). J was trimmed by 3 bases and V by 4 bases; bases with no gene match: 2. The CDR3 loop is CASSYRGDYGYTF. CDR3 DNA: TGTGCCAGCAGTTACAGGGGCGACTATGGCTACACCTTC.

J is TRBJ1-2 and V is TRBV28; 7 bases agree with TRBD1. CDR1 MDHEN and CDR2 SYDVKM come from the germline V gene. The CDR3 is 12 amino acids. Germline trimming cut 7 bases from V and 4 bases from J; bases unmatched to any gene: 3. The CDR3 DNA follows: TGTGCCAGCAAGGGGGCGCTCTATGGCTACACCTTC. Translating gives CASKGALYGYTF.

The chain joins TRBV6-5 to TRBJ2-7; D is unclear. Between the trimmed V and J ends, which lost 6 bases and 4 bases, there was a span of 10 bases. CDR3 length equals 12 residues. Germline V lookup: CDR1 MNHEY, CDR2 SVGAGI. The CDR3 here is CASSHAPYEQYF. The CDR3 bases are TGTGCCAGCAGCCATGCCCCATACGAGCAGTACTTC.

The V call is TRBV28, the J call TRBJ2-1; 9 nucleotides match TRBD2. The CDR3 covers 16 residues. Germline V gene sequence: CDR1 MDHEN, CDR2 SYDVKM. J lost 2 bases, V lost 5 bases, and 7 bases had no gene match. This chain's CDR3 is CASSPFSGRTYNEQFF. The CDR3 DNA follows: TGTGCCAGCAGTCCGTTCAGCGGGAGGACCTACAATGAGCAGTTCTTC.

This clone was seen only once. This sequence joins TRBV7-9 and TRBJ2-3; 14 nucleotides agree with TRBD2. The CDR3 spans 16 residues. V was pared by 2 bases and J by 9 bases, with 7 bases of the junction left unmatched. CDR1 is SEHNR and CDR2 is FQNEAQ in the germline V gene (reference sequence). CDR3: CASSLLRLAGGQTQYF. The CDR3 nucleotides are TGTGCCAGCAGCTTATTACGACTAGCGGGAGGGCAAACGCAGTATTTT.

The genes are TRBV2 and TRBJ2-5, with a weak D call TRBD2 (6 bases). Germline lookup yields CDR1 SNHLY and CDR2 FYNNEI. CDR3 length equals 15 residues. Deletions cut 8 bases from V and 5 bases from J, with 21 bases between. CDR3: CASQEAGLKRETQYF. The CDR3 DNA follows: TGTGCCAGCCAGGAGGCGGGGTTAAAGAGGGAGACCCAGTACTTC.

The V gene is TRBV28, the J gene TRBJ1-1; D is ambiguous. This CDR3 comprises 12 residues. The germline gives CDR1 MDHEN, CDR2 SYDVKM. Deletions cut 7 bases from V and 7 bases from J, with 13 bases between. The CDR3 nucleotides are TGTGCCAGCACCTCAGACACCATTGAAGCTTTCTTT. Its translation: CASTSDTIEAFF.

V gene TRBV24-1 combines with J gene TRBJ1-5; 7 bases are a match to TRBD1. Trimming removed 3 bases from V and 5 bases from J; junction bases left unmatched: 12. Germline assignment: CDR1 KGHDR and CDR2 SFDVKD. The CDR3 consists of 17 residues. CDR3 in amino acids: CATSDPPGRGGDQPQHF. The CDR3, as DNA: TGTGCCACCAGTGATCCCCCTGGAAGAGGGGGCGATCAGCCCCAGCATTTT.

This chain joins TRBV4-2 and TRBJ1-2; unclear D gene. The CDR3 contains 15 residues. V lost 0 bases and J 8 bases, leaving 16 bases between the germline ends. CDR1 and CDR2 (germline): LGHNA, YNFKEQ. CDR3 in DNA: TGTGCCAGCAGCCAAGATTCGCGCGGAACTGAAGGCTACACCTTC. This sequence encodes CASSQDSRGTEGYTF.

The chain combines TRBV7-2 with TRBJ2-1; D might be TRBD1 or TRBD2, each matching 6 bases. CDR1 is SGHTA, CDR2 FQGNSA, per germline. The V and J ends lost 2 bases and 4 bases respectively, with 18 bases between them. The CDR3 runs to 17 residues. CDR3 DNA: TGTGCCAGCAGCTTACGTACTGTCCGGGGGCTGTACAATGAGCAGTTCTTC. It encodes CASSLRTVRGLYNEQFF. Drawing the rest from reference TRBV7-2 and TRBJ2-1, the complete variable domain is GAGVSQSPSNKVTEKGKDVELRCDPISGHTALYWYRQSLGQGLEFLIYFQGNSAPDKSGLPSDRFSAERTGGSVSTLTIQRTQQEDSAVYLCASSLRTVRGLYNEQFFGPGTRLTVL.

The chain employs TRBV7-2 and TRBJ1-1, with D uncertain. The CDR3 contains 13 residues. Looked up from germline, CDR1 is SGHTA and CDR2 is FQGNSA. Trimming removed 6 bases from V and 3 bases from J, with 11 bases in between. The CDR3 DNA follows: TGTGCCAGCAGTTGGACGGAAGACACTGAAGCTTTCTTT. Amino acids: CASSWTEDTEAFF.

The chain uses TRBV18 and TRBJ2-2; D perhaps matches TRBD1 (5 bases). CDR3 length: 16 residues. Germline V gene sequence: CDR1 KGHSH, CDR2 LQKENI. V was trimmed by 3 bases and J by 0 bases, leaving 11 bases between them. The CDR3 region is CASSPDSQANTGELFF. CDR3 in DNA: TGTGCCAGCTCACCGGATTCACAGGCGAACACCGGGGAGCTGTTTTTT. Looking up the rest from reference TRBV18 and TRBJ2-2 gives the full variable domain: NAGVMQNPRHLVRRRGQEARLRCSPMKGHSHVYWYRQLPEEGLKFMVYLQKENIIDESGMPKERFSAEFPKEGPSILRIQQVVRGDSAAYFCASSPDSQANTGELFFGEGSRLTVL.

The chain recombines TRBV15 with TRBJ2-7; no reliable D call. Germline V lookup: CDR1 LNHNV, CDR2 YYDKDF (reference sequence). This CDR3 comprises 14 residues. Trimming left V 1 base short and J 2 bases short, with 9 bases between. CDR3 loop: CATSRADSTYEQYF. The CDR3 region has the DNA TGTGCCACCAGCAGAGCCGACTCCACCTACGAGCAGTACTTC.

The chain is built from TRBV28 and TRBJ1-2, with unresolved D. Trimming took 2 bases from V and 3 from J, leaving 4 bases between them. The CDR3 length is 12 residues. Germline lookup yields CDR1 MDHEN and CDR2 SYDVKM. CDR3 region: CASSLGDYGYTF. The CDR3 nucleotides read TGTGCCAGCAGTTTAGGGGACTATGGCTACACCTTC.

This clone appeared a single time. The rearrangement uses TRBV24-1 and TRBJ2-3; D is ambiguous. CDR1 and CDR2 from the germline V gene are KGHDR and SFDVKD. The CDR3 totals 16 residues. Trimming removed 10 bases from V and 2 bases from J, with 21 bases in between. The CDR3 loop reads CATSDRGNSITDTQYF. The DNA of the CDR3 is TGTGCCACGAGCGATCGTGGGAACTCAATCACAGATACGCAGTATTTT.

The chain carries TRBV30 and TRBJ2-7; 8 bases are shared with TRBD1. Germline-derived CDR1 and CDR2 are GTSNPN and SVGIG (reference sequence). V shed 6 bases and J 6 bases; nucleotides not matched to a gene: 10. This CDR3 is built from 13 residues. The CDR3 bases are TGTGCCTGCCTCCGGGACAGGTGGTCCGAGCAGTACTTC. Translated, it gives CACLRDRWSEQYF.

The chain links TRBV2 to TRBJ1-5, with 7 bases fitting TRBD1. Germline CDR1 reads SNHLY; CDR2 reads FYNNEI. Trimming took 6 bases from V and 7 from J; bases not matched to a gene: 15. CDR3 length: 16 residues. The CDR3 nucleotides read TGTGCCAGCAGCCTCCTCCTCCCCGGGACAGTACAGCCCCAGCATTTT. It specifies CASSLLLPGTVQPQHF.

The chain has TRBV28 and TRBJ2-7; TRBD2 agrees at 14 bases. The CDR3 spans 16 residues. Germline V lookup: CDR1 MDHEN, CDR2 SYDVKM. Trimming removed 5 bases from V and 3 bases from J; junction bases left unmatched: 6. The CDR3 region has the DNA TGTGCCAGCAGTCCAGGGGGGACTAGCGGGAGCTACGAGCAGTACTTC. Residues: CASSPGGTSGSYEQYF.

V is TRBV18 and J is TRBJ2-1; 9 bases are shared with TRBD2. The CDR3 totals 15 residues. Germline V gene sequence: CDR1 KGHSH, CDR2 LQKENI. The V and J ends lost 2 bases and 7 bases, in that order; junction bases with no gene match: 6. The CDR3: CASSPASGRINEQFF. The CDR3 DNA follows: TGTGCCAGCTCACCAGCCAGCGGGAGGATTAATGAGCAGTTCTTC.

The chain recombines TRBV9 with TRBJ1-1; TRBD1 is a possible D gene (6 bases). This CDR3 is 14 amino acids long. CDR1 and CDR2 from the germline V gene are SGDLS and YYNGEE. Trimming took 3 bases from V and 3 from J, leaving 12 bases between them. CDR3 protein: CASSAGVGYTEAFF. Written as DNA, the CDR3 is TGTGCCAGCAGCGCAGGGGTTGGGTACACTGAAGCTTTCTTT.

This rearrangement joins TRBV2 to TRBJ1-5, with D perhaps TRBD1 (6 bases). Germline V gene data show CDR1 as SNHLY and CDR2 as FYNNEI. The CDR3 is 15 residues long. Trimming took off 6 bases at V and 2 bases at J, with 14 bases between the two ends. CDR3 DNA sequence: TGTGCCAGCAGCGCGGGACAAGGGGGCAATCAGCCCCAGCATTTT. The encoded protein is CASSAGQGGNQPQHF.

V gene TRBV7-2 combines with J gene TRBJ1-1, with D tentatively TRBD1 (5 bases). The germline gives CDR1 SGHTA, CDR2 FQGNSA. Trimming left V 4 bases short and J 1 base short, with 13 bases between. This CDR3 is 15 amino acids long. The CDR3 reads CASSSYGATNTEAFF. The CDR3 DNA sequence: TGTGCCAGCAGCTCTTACGGGGCCACGAACACTGAAGCTTTCTTT.

This clone was recorded only once. The chain carries TRBV6-5 and TRBJ1-6, with D uncertain. Germline-derived CDR1 and CDR2 are MNHEY and SVGAGI. This CDR3 is built from 13 residues. Trimming shortened V by 7 bases and J by 5 bases, and 9 bases separated the two germline ends. CDR3 sequence: CASNEGHNSPLHF. The CDR3 nucleotides read TGTGCCAGCAACGAGGGTCATAATTCACCCCTCCACTTT.

The chain has TRBV9 and TRBJ2-3; D is possibly TRBD2 (6 bases). Germline CDR1 and CDR2: SGDLS and YYNGEE. V dropped 4 bases and J dropped 2 bases, with 20 bases sitting between them. The CDR3 length is 17 residues. The CDR3 loop reads CASSPGSGLDLTDTQYF. The CDR3 DNA reads as TGTGCCAGCAGCCCAGGCTCGGGACTCGACCTCACAGATACGCAGTATTTT.

Remarks on this clone: The junction departs from germline at one end; a sequencing error may be responsible. V and J are TRBV28 and TRBJ2-7; D is perhaps TRBD1 or TRBD2 (6 bases each). This CDR3 has 12 amino acids. Germline V CDR1 and CDR2: MDHEN, SYDVKM. The CDR3 DNA sequence: TGTGCCAGCAGTCAACTGTTGGGGGGCTCTGGCTTC. Amino acids: CASSQLLGGSGF.

This clone was seen only once. This chain joins TRBV11-1 and TRBJ2-5, with TRBD1 as a possible D gene (5 bases). The CDR3 loop spans 14 amino acids. Germline V gene data show CDR1 as SGHAT and CDR2 as FQDESV (reference sequence). V dropped 3 bases and J dropped 5 bases, with 13 bases sitting between them. The CDR3, as DNA: TGTGCCAGCAGCTTGGGCAAACAGGAGGAGACCCAGTACTTC. As protein: CASSLGKQEETQYF.

The chain links TRBV19 to TRBJ1-4; TRBD1 might be the D (5 bases). CDR3 length: 15 amino acids. CDR1 LNHDA and CDR2 SQIVND come from the germline V gene (reference sequence). The V end lost 0 bases, the J end lost 5 bases, and 10 bases lay between the germline ends. The CDR3 is CASSIDRRGNEKLFF. CDR3 in DNA: TGTGCCAGTAGTATAGATCGTAGGGGAAATGAAAAACTGTTTTTT.

This chain links TRBV7-2 with TRBJ1-4; D remains ambiguous. V lost 1 base to trimming and J lost 3 bases, with 12 bases between them. The CDR3 runs 16 residues. Per germline, CDR1 SGHTA and CDR2 FQGNSA. The CDR3, as DNA: TGTGCCAGCAGCTTAGTTCTGGCAGGAGCTAATGAAAAACTGTTTTTT. As protein: CASSLVLAGANEKLFF.